This T cell receptor beta chain was recovered during a study of long-term antiretroviral therapy in people with HIV. V gave up 6 bases and J gave up 10 bases, with 12 bases separating them. Germline V gene sequence: CDR1 DFQATT, CDR2 SNEGSKA (reference sequence). This CDR3 comprises 10 residues. It was version v3.0 of the immunoSEQ assay that was run at survey level. TCRdb's table, derived via immunoSEQ multiplex PCR, lists solely in-frame clones and lacks some. The table shows nearly 20,000 clones, with around three quarters occurring only once. This chain uses TRBV20-1 with TRBJ1-1; no clear D gene. The TCR comes from a woman in her thirties or forties with HIV. Here the sequenced sample was unsorted PBMCs, taken 0.2 years after starting antiretroviral therapy. The CDR3 DNA is TGCAGTGCGGGTGGAATCGTAGCTTTCTTT. It codes for CSAGGIVAFF.